Listed below are T cell receptor beta chains from one sample, sequenced in a study of vaccination effects on CD4 cells after COVID-19. Their antigens remain unidentified. Here immunoSEQ multiplex PCR was the method, and the copy in TCRdb shows in-frame clones only, minus some. This sample has around 49,000 clones, with 75% found just once. The specimen was CD4+ T cells from PBMCs cultured with a peptide pool, collected before COVID-19 vaccination. The receptors shown here come from a human donor who had a prior SARS-CoV-2 infection. Each CDR3 is given with its conserved first and last residue. A D gene is named only where the DNA matches it firmly. Size is omitted from some rows. Given values are once, few, many or a class for expanded clones.

V gene	D gene	clone size	J gene	CDR3 protein	CDR3 DNA
TRBV28	.	few	TRBJ1-2	CASSYNYGYTF	TGTGCCAGCAGTTATAACTATGGCTACACCTTC
TRBV2	.	once	TRBJ2-1	CASSDQRDIGEQFF	TGTGCCAGCAGTGACCAGCGGGACATCGGTGAGCAGTTCTTC
TRBV5-8	TRBD1	.	TRBJ1-5	CASSTRTGNQPQHF	TGTGCCAGCAGCACGAGGACAGGGAATCAGCCCCAGCATTTT
TRBV5-1	.	.	TRBJ2-1	CASSSYRATLDNEQFF	TGCGCCAGCAGCTCTTACAGGGCAACCCTGGACAATGAGCAGTTCTTC
TRBV2	.	.	TRBJ1-5	CASSNWANQPQHF	TGTGCCAGCAGTAATTGGGCAAATCAGCCCCAGCATTTT
TRBV28	.	.	TRBJ2-2	CASSEGNTGELFF	TGTGCCAGCAGTGAGGGGAACACCGGGGAGCTGTTTTTT
TRBV29-1	TRBD2	.	TRBJ2-3	CSVIKTSGYTDTQYF	TGCAGCGTTATTAAGACTAGCGGCTACACAGATACGCAGTATTTT
TRBV5-1	TRBD1	.	TRBJ1-4	CASSPGTDYPTNEKLFF	TGCGCCAGCAGCCCCGGGACAGACTATCCAACTAATGAAAAACTGTTTTTT
TRBV7-2	TRBD1	.	TRBJ2-7	CASSLVGGGYEQYF	TGTGCCAGCAGCTTAGTAGGGGGCGGCTACGAGCAGTACTTC
TRBV5-4	.	.	TRBJ1-2	CASSLGRSGDIGGYTF	TGTGCCAGCAGCTTGGGCAGGTCCGGCGATATTGGTGGCTACACCTTC
TRBV2	.	few	TRBJ1-1	CASSVATEAFF	TGTGCCAGCAGTGTTGCCACTGAAGCTTTCTTT
TRBV5-1	.	.	TRBJ2-3	CASSLDRVDTDTQYF	TGCGCCAGCAGCTTGGATCGTGTAGACACAGATACGCAGTATTTT
TRBV2	.	.	TRBJ1-2	CVTRADPWGYGYTF	TGTGTTACGCGTGCAGACCCATGGGGCTATGGCTACACCTTC
TRBV2	.	few	TRBJ2-6	CASSENSGANVLTF	TGTGCCAGCAGTGAAAACTCTGGGGCCAACGTCCTGACTTTC
TRBV2	TRBD1	.	TRBJ2-5	CASSTQGGQETQYF	TGTGCCAGCAGTACACAGGGGGGACAAGAGACCCAGTACTTC
TRBV30	TRBD2	.	TRBJ2-4	CAWSVSFGGRLAKNIQYF	TGTGCCTGGAGTGTGAGTTTTGGCGGGAGGCTAGCCAAAAACATTCAGTACTTC
TRBV18	.	few	TRBJ1-2	CASSPDVTRGYTF	TGTGCCAGCTCACCGGACGTTACTCGTGGCTACACCTTC
TRBV4-2	.	.	TRBJ2-2	CASSPQARVVTGELFF	TGTGCCAGCAGCCCCCAGGCGAGGGTGGTGACCGGGGAGCTGTTTTTT
TRBV5-1	.	.	TRBJ2-5	CASSLGYAAQETQYF	TGCGCCAGCAGCTTGGGGTACGCGGCCCAAGAGACCCAGTACTTC
TRBV6-5	.	.	TRBJ2-7	CASRAGQVILYEQYF	TGTGCCAGCAGAGCGGGACAGGTTATTCTCTACGAGCAGTACTTC
TRBV29-1	.	few	TRBJ2-3	CSVGLRGSADTQYF	TGCAGCGTTGGCCTCAGGGGTTCAGCCGATACGCAGTATTTT
TRBV19	TRBD1	.	TRBJ2-7	CASSQYGQGTYEQYF	TGTGCCAGTAGTCAATACGGACAGGGAACCTACGAGCAGTACTTC
TRBV3-1/TRBV3-2	.	.	TRBJ2-1	CASSHVGRATYNEQFF	TGTGCCAGCAGCCACGTGGGCAGGGCCACCTACAATGAGCAGTTCTTC
TRBV3-1/TRBV3-2	TRBD1	few	TRBJ1-6	CASSQNGQVPSPLHF	TGTGCCAGCAGCCAAAACGGACAGGTCCCCTCACCCCTCCACTTT
TRBV19	.	.	TRBJ1-5	CASRTQRNQPQHF	TGTGCCAGTAGAACACAGCGCAATCAGCCCCAGCATTTT
TRBV5-1	TRBD2	.	TRBJ2-3	CASSLVIAGSTDTQYF	TGCGCCAGCAGCTTGGTGATAGCGGGGAGCACAGATACGCAGTATTTT
TRBV19	.	.	TRBJ1-6	CASRVGRNSPLHF	TGTGCCAGTAGGGTTGGCAGAAATTCACCCCTCCACTTT
TRBV7-3	TRBD2	few	TRBJ2-1	CASSLMGGGRASNEQFF	TGTGCCAGCAGCTTAATGGGAGGCGGGAGAGCTTCGAATGAGCAGTTCTTC
TRBV12-5	TRBD2	.	TRBJ2-2	CASGIPQMAASGASTNTGELFF	TGTGCTAGTGGTATCCCCCAGATGGCGGCTAGCGGGGCCAGTACGAACACCGGGGAGCTGTTTTTT
TRBV6-1	.	.	TRBJ1-6	CASSEAYPRDAPLHF	TGTGCCAGCAGTGAAGCGTACCCCCGGGACGCACCCCTCCACTTT